Listed below are T cell receptor beta chains from one sample, sequenced in a study of T cell changes during pregnancy in multiple sclerosis. The method was immunoSEQ multiplex PCR; TCRdb's version includes in-frame clones alone and lacks a portion of them. The sample records some 70,000 clones, 85% to 95% being singletons. Sample: CD8+ T cells from peripheral blood mononuclear cells, taken in the third trimester of pregnancy. These receptors originate from a female donor in good health, enrolled as a control in a pregnancy study. CDR3s include the opening cysteine and the closing phenylalanine or tryptophan. The D gene is left open where the match is weak. Where a row states a size, it is once, few, many or the class of an expanded clone; other rows omit it.

J	size	D	V	CDR3	DNA
TRBJ2-5	.	TRBD2	TRBV27	CASSLSWGGLETQYF	TGTGCCAGCAGTTTATCGTGGGGGGGTTTGGAGACCCAGTACTTC
TRBJ1-3	.	.	TRBV13	CASSLGSLGNTIYF	TGTGCCAGCAGCTTAGGTTCCCTTGGAAACACCATATATTTT
TRBJ2-1	.	.	TRBV27	CASSSRGPRNEQFF	TGTGCCAGCAGTTCCAGGGGACCGCGGAATGAGCAGTTCTTC
TRBJ2-7	.	TRBD1	TRBV10-3	CAISEPGQGLYEQYF	TGTGCCATCAGTGAGCCAGGACAGGGATTGTACGAGCAGTACTTC
TRBJ1-1	.	.	TRBV2	CASSVPATMNTEAFF	TGTGCCAGCAGTGTCCCAGCAACTATGAACACTGAAGCTTTCTTT
TRBJ2-3	once	TRBD2	TRBV7-3	CASSLFIGRGNTDTQYF	TGTGCCAGCAGCTTATTCATTGGGCGGGGGAACACAGATACGCAGTATTTT
TRBJ1-1	.	.	TRBV4-1	CASSQETAMNTEAFF	TGCGCCAGCAGCCAAGAGACTGCGATGAACACTGAAGCTTTCTTT
TRBJ1-4	.	TRBD1	TRBV30	CAWGQGRGEKLFF	TGTGCCTGGGGACAGGGGCGAGGTGAAAAACTGTTTTTT
TRBJ1-1	.	.	TRBV27	CASSSTGNTEAFF	TGTGCCAGCAGTTCTACAGGAAACACTGAAGCTTTCTTT
TRBJ1-5	.	.	TRBV14	CASRRTTGYNQPQHF	TGTGCCAGCAGACGAACGACAGGTTACAATCAGCCCCAGCATTTT
TRBJ2-1	once	.	TRBV25-1	CASSERGPNEQFF	TGTGCCAGCAGTGAAAGAGGGCCCAATGAGCAGTTCTTC
TRBJ1-5	.	.	TRBV12-5	CASATGQASNQPQHF	TGTGCTAGTGCCACGGGACAAGCTAGCAATCAGCCCCAGCATTTT
TRBJ1-2	once	TRBD1	TRBV27	CASSLGTGNGYTF	TGTGCCAGCAGTCTCGGGACAGGGAATGGCTACACCTTC
TRBJ2-7	.	.	TRBV7-9	CASSPLARGSSYEQYF	TGTGCCAGCAGCCCCCTGGCGCGGGGTAGCTCCTACGAGCAGTACTTC
TRBJ2-7	.	TRBD1	TRBV30	CAWSEQGAYEQYF	TGTGCCTGGAGTGAGCAGGGGGCATACGAGCAGTACTTC
TRBJ2-2	.	.	TRBV9	CASSVAGADTGELFF	TGTGCCAGCAGCGTAGCAGGGGCAGACACCGGGGAGCTGTTTTTT
TRBJ2-2	.	TRBD1	TRBV7-6	CASSLMGQAPEELFF	TGTGCCAGCAGCTTAATGGGACAGGCACCGGAGGAGCTGTTTTTT
TRBJ1-2	.	TRBD1	TRBV27	CASSVGTGGNYGYTF	TGTGCCAGCAGTGTCGGGACAGGGGGCAACTATGGCTACACCTTC
TRBJ1-2	.	TRBD1	TRBV5-1	CASSFGDRGLRRDGYTF	TGCGCCAGCAGCTTCGGCGACAGGGGCCTCCGCAGGGATGGCTACACCTTC
TRBJ1-2	.	TRBD1	TRBV4-2	CASSQPGQDPLGGYTF	TGTGCCAGCAGCCAACCGGGACAGGACCCTTTAGGCGGCTACACCTTC
TRBJ1-1	.	.	TRBV7-2	CASSLVPRGGLTEAFF	TGTGCCAGCAGCTTGGTCCCCAGGGGTGGGTTAACTGAAGCTTTCTTT
TRBJ2-7	.	.	TRBV27	CASSFDRTYEQYF	TGTGCCAGCAGTTTCGACAGAACCTACGAGCAGTACTTC
TRBJ2-1	.	.	TRBV7-7	CASSHTRSSYNEQFF	TGTGCCAGCAGCCATACCCGGAGCTCCTACAATGAGCAGTTCTTC
TRBJ2-2	.	TRBD1	TRBV30	CAGKNRDRGTGELFF	TGTGCCGGAAAAAACCGGGACAGGGGGACCGGGGAGCTGTTTTTT
TRBJ2-5	.	TRBD1	TRBV5-4	CASSLQGAEDRETQYF	TGTGCCAGCAGCCTGCAGGGGGCGGAAGATCGAGAGACCCAGTACTTC
TRBJ2-1	.	.	TRBV7-3	CASSPFRQGSNEQFF	TGTGCCAGCAGCCCCTTCCGGCAGGGGTCAAATGAGCAGTTCTTC
TRBJ1-2	.	.	TRBV29-1	CSVEDHLAEYGYTF	TGCAGCGTTGAAGATCATCTGGCAGAATATGGCTACACCTTC